These T cell receptor beta chains were read from a single sample in a study of shared clonotypes between healthy human individuals. Method: immunoSEQ multiplex PCR; TCRdb's copy keeps in-frame clones and lacks some. There are some 2.4 million clones in the sample; roughly 93% occur only once, and approximately 0.37% lies in the top ten. Sequencing was done on a sample of naive CD4+ T cells from PBMCs. These receptors all come from a man younger than 35 in good health. Some clones in this sample may be carry-over from other donors' samples. Both conserved end residues are part of each CDR3. The D gene is left open where the match is weak. Clone sizes are given selectively: once, few, many, or a class where the clone is expanded.

clone_size d_call j_call v_call cdr3_aa cdr3_nt
few - TRBJ2-2 TRBV5-6 CASSSTYRDFHGGELFF TGTGCCAGCAGCTCCACATACCGGGACTTCCATGGCGGGGAGCTGTTTTTT
- TRBD1 TRBJ2-3 TRBV4-1 CASSNQGVRTDTQYF TGCGCCAGCTCGAACCAGGGGGTTAGGACAGATACGCAGTATTTT
- TRBD1 TRBJ2-1 TRBV28 CASQGQGRGEQFF TGTGCCAGCCAGGGACAGGGACGAGGAGAGCAGTTCTTC
- TRBD2 TRBJ2-1 TRBV5-1 CASSSLLAGGLKNNEQFF TGCGCCAGCAGCTCCCTACTAGCGGGAGGGTTAAAAAACAATGAGCAGTTCTTC
- TRBD1 TRBJ1-5 TRBV7-8 CASSPDRGGQPQHF TGTGCCAGCAGCCCCGACAGGGGGGGCCAGCCCCAGCATTTT
- - TRBJ1-5 TRBV9 CASSVGQRNQPQHF TGTGCCAGCAGCGTAGGCCAGCGAAATCAGCCCCAGCATTTT
- TRBD1 TRBJ2-1 TRBV9 CASSVARGHGEQFF TGTGCCAGCAGCGTAGCCAGGGGGCATGGTGAGCAGTTCTTC
- - TRBJ2-1 TRBV7-2 CASSAYPPGQGNEQFF TGTGCCAGCAGCGCCTACCCCCCAGGGCAGGGCAATGAGCAGTTCTTC
once - TRBJ2-1 TRBV2 CASSEGDYNEQFF TGTGCCAGCAGTGAAGGGGATTACAATGAGCAGTTCTTC
- - TRBJ1-6 TRBV28 CASRPPHNSPLHF TGTGCCAGCAGACCACCCCACAATTCACCCCTCCACTTT
- - TRBJ2-3 TRBV5-1 CASSLGLAGSTDTQYF TGCGCCAGCAGCTTGGGGTTAGCCGGTAGCACAGATACGCAGTATTTT
- TRBD1 TRBJ2-5 TRBV5-1 CASSVPGGEETQYF TGCGCCAGCAGCGTTCCAGGGGGAGAAGAGACCCAGTACTTC
- TRBD2 TRBJ2-4 TRBV5-4 CASSSTSGSRGNIQYF TGTGCCAGCAGCTCGACTAGCGGGAGCCGGGGAAACATTCAGTACTTC
- - TRBJ2-7 TRBV2 CANSQYYEQYF TGTGCCAATTCGCAATATTACGAGCAGTACTTC
- - TRBJ2-1 TRBV7-9 CASSLGQSYYNEQFF TGTGCCAGCAGCTTAGGTCAGAGCTACTACAATGAGCAGTTCTTC
few TRBD1 TRBJ1-5 TRBV7-3 CASSLTGGTQPQHF TGTGCCAGCAGCTTAACAGGGGGCACTCAGCCCCAGCATTTT